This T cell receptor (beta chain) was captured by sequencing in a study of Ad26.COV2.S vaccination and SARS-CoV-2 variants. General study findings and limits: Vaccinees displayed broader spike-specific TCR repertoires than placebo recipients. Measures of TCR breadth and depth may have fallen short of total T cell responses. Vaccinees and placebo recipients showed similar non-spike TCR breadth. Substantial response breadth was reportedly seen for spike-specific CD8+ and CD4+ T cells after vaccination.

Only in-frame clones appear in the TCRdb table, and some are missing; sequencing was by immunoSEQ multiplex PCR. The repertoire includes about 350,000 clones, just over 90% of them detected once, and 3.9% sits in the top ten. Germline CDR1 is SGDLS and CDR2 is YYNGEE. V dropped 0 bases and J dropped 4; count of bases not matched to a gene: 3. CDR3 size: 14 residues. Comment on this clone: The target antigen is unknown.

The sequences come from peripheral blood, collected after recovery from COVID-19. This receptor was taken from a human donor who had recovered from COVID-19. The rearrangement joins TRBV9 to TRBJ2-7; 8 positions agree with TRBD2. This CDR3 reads CASSVAGGTYEQYF. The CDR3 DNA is TGTGCCAGCAGCGTAGCGGGGGGGACGTACGAGCAGTACTTC.